These 31 T cell receptor beta chains originate from one sample sequenced in a study of beta chain features in type 1 diabetes. Study findings and constraints: Moderate yet significant TCRB CDR3 shortening was seen in Type 1 diabetes patients in all four CD4+ subsets.

Of the isolated RNA, all was reverse transcribed, and so the sequenced material was expressed TCRB transcripts. Clones were read by immunoSEQ multiplex PCR, and TCRdb kept only the in-frame ones, dropping some. The sample yields about 340,000 clones, 13% seen once. Their recognized antigens are unknown. Sequencing used naive CD4+ T cells from blood. All receptors derive from a woman aged 18-29 years with type 1 diabetes.

This sequence joins TRBV21-1 and TRBJ2-1; TRBD2 is the table's D call, not checked against the DNA. TRBV21-1 is labeled a pseudogene. The CDR3 spans 14 residues. The CDR3 is CAGGHGRSYNEQFF. CDR3 nucleotides: TGTGCCGGAGGGCACGGGAGGTCCTACAATGAGCAGTTCTTC.

The rearrangement uses TRBV19 and TRBJ2-1; TRBD2 is a possible D gene (7 bases). CDR3 size: 13 residues. V gave up 5 bases and J gave up 10 bases, with 15 bases separating them. CDR1 and CDR2 from the germline V gene are LNHDA and SQIVND (reference sequence). The CDR3 region has the DNA TGTGCCAGTAGTCCCCGGGGGGCGAACGAGCAGTTCTTC. The encoded protein is CASSPRGANEQFF.

This rearrangement joins TRBV11-2 to TRBJ2-5, with D tentatively TRBD2 (6 bases). The V gene's germline CDR1 is SGHAT and CDR2 FQNNGV. V lost 4 bases, J lost 5 bases, and 11 bases lay in between. This CDR3 has 13 residues. CDR3 bases: TGTGCCAGCAGCTCCCTGGAGGGCGAGACCCAGTACTTC. Translating it yields CASSSLEGETQYF.

CDR3 in amino acids: CASNRQGSGNIQYF. The CDR3 nucleotides are TGTGCCAGCAATCGACAGGGGAGTGGAAACATTCAGTACTTC. This chain joins TRBV28 and TRBJ2-4; the match to TRBD1 covers 8 bases. The ends lost 7 bases at V and 6 bases at J; junction bases unmatched: 8. Germline V gene data show CDR1 as MDHEN and CDR2 as SYDVKM. The CDR3 consists of 14 residues. Complete variable domain (other parts from reference TRBV28 and TRBJ2-4): DVKVTQSSRYLVKRTGEKVFLECVQDMDHENMFWYRQDPGLGLRLIYFSYDVKMKEKGDIPEGYSVSREKKERFSLILESASTNQTSMYLCASNRQGSGNIQYFGAGTRLSVL.

This clone was counted only a few times. V gene TRBV11-2 combines with J gene TRBJ2-4; D may be TRBD1 (5 bases). The V gene lost 1 base and the J gene lost 6 bases, with 7 bases spanning the gap. The germline CDR1 and CDR2 sequences are SGHAT and FQNNGV. CDR3 length: 13 amino acids. The chain's CDR3 is CASSLARANIQYF. The CDR3 DNA follows: TGTGCCAGCAGCTTAGCCAGGGCAAACATTCAGTACTTC.

This clone turned up a few times. The J gene is TRBJ2-1, the V gene TRBV19; 8 bases fit TRBD2. The CDR3 sequence is 14 residues long. In germline, CDR1 is LNHDA, CDR2 SQIVND (reference sequence). With 8 bases clipped from V and 0 bases from J, the junction kept 3 bases outside the gene matches. In nucleotides, the CDR3 is TGTGCCAGTTCTAGCGGGTTCTCCTACAATGAGCAGTTCTTC. It codes for CASSSGFSYNEQFF.

This clone was counted only a few times. At one end the junction does not follow the germline gene, possibly because of a read error. The V call is TRBV11-2, the J call TRBJ2-1, with 14 nucleotides matching TRBD2. The V gene's germline CDR1 is SGHAT and CDR2 FQNNGV. This CDR3 spans 15 amino acids. CDR3 in amino acids: CASSPTSGRAGVWIF. The CDR3 DNA reads TGTGCCAGCAGCCCGACTAGCGGGAGGGCCGGTGTATGGATCTTC.

The CDR3 loop is CASSLTGTINYGYTF. CDR3 in DNA: TGTGCCAGCAGCTTGACAGGGACCATCAACTATGGCTACACCTTC. The rearrangement links TRBV7-3 to TRBJ1-2; 7 positions agree with TRBD1. V shed 3 bases, J shed 2 bases, and the junction held 6 bases outside the gene matches. The CDR3 has 15 residues. Per the germline V gene, CDR1 is SGHTA and CDR2 is FQGTGA.

The chain has TRBV9 and TRBJ2-2, with 7 bases identical to TRBD1. The V gene end was trimmed by 5 bases and the J gene end by 5 bases; junction bases not matched to a gene: 6. The germline V gene encodes CDR1 SGDLS and CDR2 YYNGEE. This CDR3 spans 14 amino acids. The CDR3 sequence is CASRRGQETGELFF. DNA of the CDR3: TGTGCCAGCAGAAGAGGACAGGAAACCGGGGAGCTGTTTTTT.

The chain is built from TRBV11-3 and TRBJ2-1; 7 nucleotides agree with TRBD2. Unmatched junction bases numbered 13, after V lost 3 bases and J lost 8 bases. The germline V gene has CDR1 SGHNT and CDR2 YENEEA. The CDR3 loop spans 16 amino acids. Written as DNA, the CDR3 is TGTGCCAGCAGCTTGAAGTCGGCGGGAGTTGTCCATGAGCAGTTCTTC. Protein: CASSLKSAGVVHEQFF.

This chain joins TRBV9 and TRBJ2-3; TRBD1 aligns across 8 bases. Germline V lookup: CDR1 SGDLS, CDR2 YYNGEE. CDR3 size: 14 residues. V dropped 4 bases and J dropped 5; count of bases not matched to a gene: 6. CDR3 loop: CASSPRTGRDTQYF. The CDR3 nucleotides read TGTGCCAGCAGCCCTCGGACAGGGAGAGATACGCAGTATTTT.

The chain carries TRBV27 and TRBJ1-5; D possibly corresponds to TRBD1 (6 bases). Germline V gives CDR1 MNHEY, CDR2 SMNVEV (reference sequence). The CDR3 consists of 15 residues. Trimming took 6 bases from V and 1 from J, leaving 13 bases between them. Here the CDR3 reads CASRVGGASNQPQHF. The CDR3 bases are TGTGCCAGCAGAGTTGGGGGGGCGAGCAATCAGCCCCAGCATTTT.

This clone was seen a few times. The chain uses TRBV5-1 and TRBJ2-7; 11 bases align to TRBD2. The V segment lost 4 bases and the J segment 4 bases; nucleotides outside the gene matches: 7. The CDR3 extends over 15 amino acids. The V gene's germline CDR1 is SGHRS and CDR2 YFSETQ. This CDR3 is CASSTGTSGPYEQYF. For the CDR3, the DNA is TGCGCCAGCAGCACGGGGACTAGCGGCCCATACGAGCAGTACTTC.

This clone was picked up a small number of times. J is TRBJ2-1 and V is TRBV7-2, with a possible D match to TRBD1 (5 bases). Trimming cost V 1 base and J 7 bases, with 14 bases left between them. Germline lookup yields CDR1 SGHTA and CDR2 FQGNSA. This CDR3 contains 15 residues. CDR3 sequence reads: CASSLESAGSNEQFF. The CDR3 DNA reads as TGTGCCAGCAGCTTAGAGTCGGCAGGGTCGAATGAGCAGTTCTTC.

The V and J genes are TRBV2 and TRBJ2-7; 7 bases are a match to TRBD2. This CDR3 contains 12 residues. Per germline, CDR1 SNHLY and CDR2 FYNNEI. J gave up 9 bases and V 7 bases, and 9 bases lay outside the gene matches. The CDR3 nucleotides read TGTGCCAGCACGGGAGGCGGAGCTCGGCAGTACTTC. Its protein is CASTGGGARQYF.

This chain connects TRBV7-8 to TRBJ2-1; D is ambiguous. V was cut by 5 bases and J by 5 bases, with 13 bases left in between. This CDR3 has 14 amino acids. Germline CDR1 SGHVS, CDR2 FQNEAQ. The CDR3 sequence is CASSPRPRDNEQFF. The CDR3 DNA sequence: TGTGCCAGCAGCCCGCGACCCCGGGACAATGAGCAGTTCTTC.

J is TRBJ2-5 and V is TRBV15; 10 bases map to TRBD1. V gave up 6 bases and J gave up 4 bases; unmatched junction bases: 5. The CDR3 length is 14 residues. Germline assignment: CDR1 LNHNV and CDR2 YYDKDF (reference sequence). This chain's CDR3 is CATSFDRGRETQYF. The CDR3 DNA reads TGTGCCACCAGTTTCGACAGGGGGCGAGAGACCCAGTACTTC. Using reference TRBV15 and TRBJ2-5 for the parts outside the CDR3, the full variable domain is DAMVIQNPRYQVTQFGKPVTLSCSQTLNHNVMYWYQQKSSQAPKLLFHYYDKDFNNEADTPDNFQSRRPNTSFCFLDIRSPGLGDTAMYLCATSFDRGRETQYFGPGTRLLVL.

The sample holds a few counts of this clone. CDR3 amino acids: CAWGGASGRAEDTQYF. Written as DNA, the CDR3 is TGTGCCTGGGGAGGGGCTAGCGGGAGGGCCGAAGATACGCAGTATTTT. The chain couples TRBV30 to TRBJ2-3; 12 nucleotides line up with TRBD2. With 5 bases clipped from V and 5 bases from J, the junction kept 11 bases outside the gene matches. Looked up from germline, CDR1 is GTSNPN and CDR2 is SVGIG (reference sequence). The CDR3 length is 16 residues.

This clone was picked up a small number of times. V is TRBV7-3 and J is TRBJ2-1; D unresolved. CDR3 length equals 14 residues. V lost 5 bases, J lost 10 bases, and 18 bases lay in between. CDR1 and CDR2 from the germline V gene are SGHTA and FQGTGA. The CDR3 DNA follows: TGTGCCAGCAGCCCCAGTTCGTCTGGTGGCGAGCAGTTCTTC. Amino acid sequence: CASSPSSSGGEQFF.

About this clone itself: Other DNA variants within this sample encode the same CDR3. V gene TRBV5-1 combines with J gene TRBJ2-1; the match to TRBD2 covers 7 bases. Germline values: CDR1 SGHRS, CDR2 YFSETQ. V dropped 0 bases and J dropped 8; count of bases not matched to a gene: 8. The CDR3 has 15 amino acids. Here the CDR3 reads CASSLGLAGVDEQFF. CDR3 nucleotide sequence: TGCGCCAGCAGCTTGGGCCTTGCGGGAGTCGATGAGCAGTTCTTC. The whole variable domain, filled in from reference TRBV5-1 and TRBJ2-1, reads KAGVTQTPRYLIKTRGQQVTLSCSPISGHRSVSWYQQTPGQGLQFLFEYFSETQRNKGNFPGRFSGRQFSNSRSEMNVSTLELGDSALYLCASSLGLAGVDEQFFGPGTRLTVL.

This clone was seen more than once but under ten times. The V gene is TRBV5-1, the J gene TRBJ2-2; D uncertain. CDR1 is SGHRS, CDR2 YFSETQ, per germline. The CDR3 has 15 residues. The V end lost 3 bases, the J end lost 6 bases, and 15 bases lay between the germline ends. CDR3 nucleotides: TGCGCCAGCAGCTCGGGTAGCCCGAAGGCCGGGGAGCTGTTTTTT. This translates into CASSSGSPKAGELFF.

This clone came up a few times. V and J are TRBV29-1 and TRBJ2-1; 7 bases agree with TRBD1. The V gene's germline CDR1 is SQVTM and CDR2 ANQGSEA. J was trimmed by 10 bases and V by 6 bases; bases with no gene match: 12. The CDR3 length is 13 residues. The DNA of the CDR3 is TGCAGCGTACCTCGACAGGGTTTAGAGGAGCAGTTCTTC. This sequence encodes CSVPRQGLEEQFF.

This chain uses TRBV18 with TRBJ2-5, with a weak D call TRBD1 (6 bases). This CDR3 is 12 amino acids long. With 5 bases removed from V and 4 bases from J, the gap between germline ends came to 8 bases. CDR1 is KGHSH and CDR2 is LQKENI in the germline V gene. The CDR3 nucleotides are TGTGCCAGCTCAGGCAGGGGAGAGACCCAGTACTTC. It encodes CASSGRGETQYF.

This clone turned up a few times. V usage is TRBV18 and J usage is TRBJ1-1, with a weak D call TRBD1 (6 bases). CDR1 is KGHSH and CDR2 is LQKENI in the germline V gene. V was trimmed by 6 bases and J by 3 bases, leaving 17 bases between them. CDR3 length: 15 amino acids. DNA for the CDR3: TGTGCCAGCTCCGTCGGAGGGGGAGGGTACACTGAAGCTTTCTTT. Protein product: CASSVGGGGYTEAFF.

The J gene is TRBJ2-1, the V gene TRBV30, with 14 nucleotides matching TRBD2. CDR3 length equals 17 residues. The V segment lost 3 bases and the J segment 9 bases; nucleotides outside the gene matches: 13. CDR1 and CDR2 (germline): GTSNPN, SVGIG (reference sequence). The CDR3: CAWSHPGTSGSKLEQFF. The DNA of the CDR3 is TGTGCCTGGAGCCACCCCGGGACTAGCGGGAGCAAGCTTGAGCAGTTCTTC.

This clone has only a few counts. The rearrangement joins TRBV30 to TRBJ1-2; D not certain. This CDR3 comprises 13 residues. Trimming stripped 0 bases from V and 2 bases from J, with 7 bases between. CDR1 is GTSNPN, CDR2 SVGIG, per germline (reference sequence). The CDR3 reads CAWSVTANYGYTF. The CDR3 nucleotides are TGTGCCTGGAGTGTAACAGCCAACTATGGCTACACCTTC.

This clone was recorded a few times. Other DNA sequences in the same sample also yield this CDR3. The V call is TRBV5-4, the J call TRBJ2-5, with D perhaps TRBD2 (6 bases). The CDR3 extends over 13 amino acids. The V gene's germline CDR1 is SGHNT and CDR2 YYREEE (reference sequence). Trimming removed 2 bases from V and 2 bases from J, with 7 bases in between. This CDR3 reads CASSFGGQETQYF. For the CDR3, the DNA is TGTGCCAGCAGCTTTGGGGGGCAAGAGACCCAGTACTTC. The full variable domain, with the rest looked up from reference TRBV5-4 and TRBJ2-5, is ETGVTQSPTHLIKTRGQQVTLRCSSQSGHNTVSWYQQALGQGPQFIFQYYREEENGRGNFPPRFSGLQFPNYSSELNVNALELDDSALYLCASSFGGQETQYFGPGTRLLVL.

The chain recombines TRBV28 with TRBJ1-5; 7 nucleotides match TRBD1. In germline, CDR1 is MDHEN, CDR2 SYDVKM. V lost 5 bases, J lost 0 bases, and 7 bases stayed unmatched. The CDR3 is 16 amino acids. The CDR3 DNA sequence: TGTGCCAGCAGTCTGTTACAGGGGTATAGCAATCAGCCCCAGCATTTT. Amino acid sequence: CASSLLQGYSNQPQHF.

The genes are TRBV29-1 and TRBJ2-1, with TRBD2 matching over 12 bases. Germline-derived CDR1 and CDR2 are SQVTM and ANQGSEA. This CDR3 spans 15 amino acids. With 4 bases clipped from V and 4 bases from J, the junction kept 5 bases outside the gene matches. The CDR3 DNA reads TGCAGCGTTGTGTCTAGCGGGAGGGGATACAATGAGCAGTTCTTC. This gives the protein CSVVSSGRGYNEQFF.

The chain uses TRBV15 and TRBJ2-7, with D possibly matching TRBD2 (6 bases). The germline V gene encodes CDR1 LNHNV and CDR2 YYDKDF (reference sequence). The CDR3 sequence is 13 residues long. Trimming cost V 8 bases and J 4 bases, with 15 bases left between them. The CDR3 DNA reads TGTGCCACCCGTACGCGGGGTACTTACGAGCAGTACTTC. Protein sequence: CATRTRGTYEQYF. Combining the CDR3 with reference TRBV15 and TRBJ2-7 gives the whole variable domain DAMVIQNPRYQVTQFGKPVTLSCSQTLNHNVMYWYQQKSSQAPKLLFHYYDKDFNNEADTPDNFQSRRPNTSFCFLDIRSPGLGDTAMYLCATRTRGTYEQYFGPGTRLTVT.

This clone was found a few times. The chain has TRBV5-5 and TRBJ2-3; 11 bases match TRBD1. V gave up 0 bases and J gave up 1 base; unmatched junction bases: 1. The CDR3 covers 16 residues. Germline V CDR1 and CDR2: SGHKS, YYEKEE (reference sequence). CDR3 in amino acids: CASSLGDRGGTDTQYF. The CDR3 DNA reads TGTGCCAGCAGCTTGGGGGACAGGGGGGGCACAGATACGCAGTATTTT.